These 26 T cell receptor beta chains originate from one sample sequenced in a study of blood T cell repertoires in COVID-19 (TCRdb year 2020). The receptor library was made with the immunoSEQ multiplex PCR assay. TCRdb's version of the immuneACCESS table is confined to in-frame rearrangements and falls short of the full clone set. An unresolved V gene accounts for under half of the shortfall where checked; the remainder is of unknown origin. In this sample the table shows roughly 280,000 clones, 75% to 90% of which occur a single time. Approximately 11% of the sample lies in the top ten. Sequencing was performed on peripheral blood. These receptor sequences come from a woman aged 65 to 85 with acute or convalescent COVID-19.

CDR3: CASAGGPNEKLFF. In DNA, the CDR3 is TGTGCCTCAGCGGGGGGACCTAATGAAAAACTGTTTTTT. The chain employs TRBV15 and TRBJ1-4; a weak D match, TRBD1 (5 bases). Germline CDR1 LNHNV, CDR2 YYDKDF (reference sequence). V shed 11 bases and J shed 3 bases, with 13 bases lying between them. There are 13 residues in the CDR3. The variable domain in full, with the rest retrieved from reference TRBV15 and TRBJ1-4, is DAMVIQNPRYQVTQFGKPVTLSCSQTLNHNVMYWYQQKSSQAPKLLFHYYDKDFNNEADTPDNFQSRRPNTSFCFLDIRSPGLGDTAMYLCASAGGPNEKLFFGSGTQLSVL.

V is TRBV24-1 and J is TRBJ2-7, with 7 bases matching TRBD2. This CDR3 spans 16 amino acids. J was trimmed by 3 bases and V by 5 bases; bases with no gene match: 12. Germline loops: CDR1 KGHDR, CDR2 SFDVKD. The CDR3 loop is CATSGGRQGGNYEQYF. CDR3 DNA sequence: TGTGCCACCAGTGGAGGTCGGCAGGGAGGGAACTACGAGCAGTACTTC.

The V and J genes are TRBV30 and TRBJ1-3, with unresolved D. Looked up from germline, CDR1 is GTSNPN and CDR2 is SVGIG (reference sequence). V shed 1 base and J shed 5 bases, with 9 bases lying between them. The CDR3 contains 13 residues. The CDR3 sequence is CAWSGGSRNTIYF. CDR3 in DNA: TGTGCCTGGAGTGGAGGCAGCCGAAACACCATATATTTT. Based on the CDR3 plus reference TRBV30 and TRBJ1-3, the full variable domain is SQTIHQWPATLVQPVGSPLSLECTVEGTSNPNLYWYRQAAGRGLQLLFYSVGIGQISSEVPQNLSASRPQDRQFILSSKKLLLSDSGFYLCAWSGGSRNTIYFGEGSWLTVV.

The rearrangement links TRBV5-1 to TRBJ1-1; D is perhaps TRBD1 (6 bases). The V end lost 5 bases, the J end lost 5 bases, and 13 bases lay between the germline ends. Per the germline V gene, CDR1 is SGHRS and CDR2 is YFSETQ. The CDR3 consists of 13 residues. The chain's CDR3 is CASSFPQGTEAFF. The DNA for the CDR3 is TGCGCCAGCAGTTTCCCCCAGGGGACTGAAGCTTTCTTT.

The chain is built from TRBV27 and TRBJ2-1; 11 bases agree with TRBD2. The germline V gene has CDR1 MNHEY and CDR2 SMNVEV (reference sequence). This CDR3 comprises 17 residues. Unmatched junction bases numbered 8, after V lost 2 bases and J lost 5 bases. CDR3 region: CASSLLASGGSDNEQFF. The DNA for the CDR3 is TGTGCCAGCAGTTTACTGGCTAGCGGGGGGTCTGACAATGAGCAGTTCTTC.

V is TRBV18 and J is TRBJ1-4, with unresolved D. The V end lost 8 bases, the J end lost 2 bases, and 21 bases lay between the germline ends. Germline V gene sequence: CDR1 KGHSH, CDR2 LQKENI. The CDR3 extends over 17 amino acids. The CDR3 protein is CASTQEGPVPTNEKLFF. The DNA of the CDR3 is TGTGCCAGCACCCAGGAGGGCCCTGTGCCGACTAATGAAAAACTGTTTTTT.

The chain has TRBV19 and TRBJ2-3; TRBD1 might be the D (7 bases). Looked up from germline, CDR1 is LNHDA and CDR2 is SQIVND (reference sequence). Trimming left V 9 bases short and J 4 bases short, with 29 bases between. The length of the CDR3 is 18 residues. The CDR3 nucleotides are TGTGCCAGCCGCGCCCAGGGGGGTGGTGTGGGGCGGCCAGATACGCAGTATTTT. Amino acid sequence: CASRAQGGGVGRPDTQYF.

The CDR3 here is CASSVGTGIEAFF. The CDR3 DNA sequence: TGTGCCAGCAGTGTTGGAACAGGGATTGAAGCTTTCTTT. The chain employs TRBV2 and TRBJ1-1; D perhaps matches TRBD1 (6 bases). Germline-derived CDR1 and CDR2 are SNHLY and FYNNEI. This CDR3 is 13 amino acids long. Trimming pared 4 bases from V and 7 bases from J, leaving 13 bases between.

The chain uses TRBV7-8 and TRBJ2-2, with 7 bases lining up with TRBD1. With 7 bases clipped from V and 4 bases from J, the junction kept 12 bases outside the gene matches. This CDR3 is built from 16 residues. CDR1 and CDR2 (germline): SGHVS, FQNEAQ. CDR3 nucleotides: TGTGCCAGCATCGCAAGAAGGGACAGACCCACCGGGGAGCTGTTTTTT. The encoded protein is CASIARRDRPTGELFF.

This clone was observed a few times. The chain recombines TRBV20-1 with TRBJ1-2; no definite D call. The CDR3 sequence is 11 residues long. Germline CDR1 reads DFQATT; CDR2 reads SNEGSKA (reference sequence). V lost 5 bases to trimming and J lost 4 bases, with 8 bases between them. CDR3 bases: TGCAGTGCTCCCGTCCGCTATGGCTACACCTTC. It translates to CSAPVRYGYTF.

This sequence joins TRBV25-1 and TRBJ1-1; D might be TRBD1 (6 bases). Germline V gene sequence: CDR1 MGHDK, CDR2 SYGVNS. The CDR3 sequence is 9 residues long. Trimming pared 11 bases from V and 7 bases from J, leaving 8 bases between. The CDR3 DNA reads TGTGCCCTACAGGGTGAAGCTTTCTTT. It codes for CALQGEAFF.

V and J are TRBV5-1 and TRBJ2-7, with D possibly TRBD2 on 6 matching bases. Trimming removed 4 bases from V and 5 bases from J, with 13 bases in between. The CDR3 extends over 13 amino acids. Germline assignment: CDR1 SGHRS and CDR2 YFSETQ. The CDR3 sequence: CASSLGGPDEQYF. DNA of the CDR3: TGCGCCAGCAGCCTGGGAGGTCCGGACGAGCAGTACTTC.

This clone has just one count. V gene TRBV19 combines with J gene TRBJ2-5; 8 nucleotides line up with TRBD1. The ends lost 6 bases at V and 5 bases at J; junction bases unmatched: 17. The CDR3 runs 17 residues. Germline values: CDR1 LNHDA, CDR2 SQIVND (reference sequence). In nucleotides, the CDR3 is TGTGCCAGTAGCACCACCACAACAGGGGGAGGACCGGAGACCCAGTACTTC. Its translation: CASSTTTTGGGPETQYF.

The rearrangement uses TRBV24-1 and TRBJ2-7; 7 positions agree with TRBD1. V shed 6 bases, J shed 6 bases, and the junction held 10 bases outside the gene matches. Germline loops: CDR1 KGHDR, CDR2 SFDVKD. The CDR3 has 14 residues. DNA of the CDR3: TGTGCCACCAGTCCAGGGGGTAAGGGGCGCGAGCAGTACTTC. Its translation is CATSPGGKGREQYF.

V gene TRBV9 combines with J gene TRBJ2-1, with TRBD2 identical over 8 bases. V trimming: 0 bases; J trimming: 3 bases; junction bases outside the gene matches: 2. This CDR3 region has 15 residues. In germline, CDR1 is SGDLS, CDR2 YYNGEE. The CDR3, as DNA: TGTGCCAGCAGCGTAGTAGGGACTAGCTACAATGAGCAGTTCTTC. This codes for CASSVVGTSYNEQFF.

The V call is TRBV5-1, the J call TRBJ2-2; TRBD1 agrees at 10 bases. The CDR3 sequence is 15 residues long. Germline CDR1 SGHRS, CDR2 YFSETQ. With V trimmed by 1 base and J by 7 bases, 4 bases remained unmatched. The CDR3 region has the DNA TGCGCCAGCAGCTTGTTGGGACAGGGGAACGGGGAGCTGTTTTTT. It translates to CASSLLGQGNGELFF. The full variable domain, completed using reference TRBV5-1 and TRBJ2-2, is KAGVTQTPRYLIKTRGQQVTLSCSPISGHRSVSWYQQTPGQGLQFLFEYFSETQRNKGNFPGRFSGRQFSNSRSEMNVSTLELGDSALYLCASSLLGQGNGELFFGEGSRLTVL.

The V and J genes are TRBV5-1 and TRBJ2-7; D may be TRBD1 (6 bases). Germline loops: CDR1 SGHRS, CDR2 YFSETQ. V lost 4 bases to trimming and J lost 0 bases, with 14 bases between them. This CDR3 comprises 15 residues. The CDR3 bases are TGCGCCAGCAGCCCCACAGGGATTTCCTCCTACGAGCAGTACTTC. Protein sequence: CASSPTGISSYEQYF.

This clone was recorded once. The rearrangement uses TRBV5-1 and TRBJ2-1; tentative D call: TRBD2 (6 bases). This CDR3 is 14 amino acids long. Trimming took off 2 bases at V and 4 bases at J, with 10 bases between the two ends. CDR1 is SGHRS and CDR2 is YFSETQ in the germline V gene. This CDR3 reads CASSFGDLYNEQFF. As DNA, the CDR3 is TGCGCCAGCAGCTTCGGGGACTTGTACAATGAGCAGTTCTTC.

This clone was counted once. The V gene is TRBV10-3, the J gene TRBJ1-2; D ambiguous. The CDR3 covers 12 residues. Germline V CDR1 and CDR2: ENHRY, SYGVKD. The CDR3 DNA reads as TGTGCTACCCGAGTAACTAACTATGGCTACACCTTC. It is translated as CATRVTNYGYTF.

This rearrangement joins TRBV18 to TRBJ2-5; tentatively, D is TRBD2 (6 bases). V shed 6 bases and J shed 6 bases, with 11 bases lying between them. The CDR3 loop spans 12 amino acids. Germline CDR1 KGHSH, CDR2 LQKENI. In DNA, the CDR3 is TGTGCCAGCTCGGAGGAGGGTCAGACCCAGTACTTC. It is translated as CASSEEGQTQYF.

The chain carries TRBV6-1 and TRBJ2-3; 7 bases are shared with TRBD1. With 3 bases clipped from V and 4 bases from J, the junction kept 4 bases outside the gene matches. The CDR3 has 14 amino acids. Germline CDR1 and CDR2: MNHNS and SASEGT. CDR3 coding DNA: TGTGCCAGCAGTGACAGGGGGTTCCCAGATACGCAGTATTTT. Its translation: CASSDRGFPDTQYF.

This clone has a handful of counts. V usage is TRBV14 and J usage is TRBJ1-1; no definite D call. The CDR3 sequence is 14 residues long. V shed 1 base and J shed 3 bases, with 9 bases lying between them. Looked up from germline, CDR1 is SGHDN and CDR2 is FVKESK. The DNA for the CDR3 is TGTGCCAGCAGCCAAGCTAGGTTGTACACTGAAGCTTTCTTT. This translates into CASSQARLYTEAFF.

The chain recombines TRBV7-9 with TRBJ2-5, with TRBD1 as a possible D gene (6 bases). CDR1 and CDR2 (germline): SEHNR, FQNEAQ (reference sequence). The CDR3 sequence is 14 residues long. Trimming took off 5 bases at V and 3 bases at J, with 13 bases between the two ends. As DNA, the CDR3 is TGTGCCAGCAGCCCGCAGACAGGAAAAGAGACCCAGTACTTC. Translated: CASSPQTGKETQYF.

The V call is TRBV5-1, the J call TRBJ1-3; a weak D match, TRBD1 (6 bases). The ends were cut back, 4 bases at V and 0 bases at J, with 14 bases in the middle. CDR1 is SGHRS and CDR2 is YFSETQ in the germline V gene. CDR3 length equals 16 residues. The CDR3, as DNA: TGCGCCAGCAGCAAACGACAGGCGCACTCTGGAAACACCATATATTTT. It codes for CASSKRQAHSGNTIYF.

This chain joins TRBV5-1 and TRBJ1-2; TRBD1 matches 8 bases. This CDR3 comprises 14 residues. The J segment lost 7 bases and the V segment lost 0 bases, leaving 5 bases of the junction unmatched. The V gene's germline CDR1 is SGHRS and CDR2 YFSETQ. Here the CDR3 reads CASSLAGTGLGYTF. For the CDR3, the DNA is TGCGCCAGCAGCTTGGCCGGGACAGGCCTTGGCTACACCTTC.

V gene TRBV5-8 combines with J gene TRBJ2-6; 8 positions agree with TRBD1. V lost 4 bases to trimming and J lost 3 bases; unmatched junction nucleotides: 6. Germline V gene data show CDR1 as SGHTS and CDR2 as YDEGEE. CDR3 size: 16 residues. The CDR3 region has the DNA TGTGCCAGCAGCCAGGTCGGACAGGGTGGGGCCAACGTCCTGACTTTC. Protein product: CASSQVGQGGANVLTF.